The table lists the clone carrying this TCR beta chain with many counts. Synthesis of TCR cDNA relied on 5'RACE template switching, which attached a universal primer site and UMIs. TCRdb called the 5' RACE reads again in MiXCR, with one record for every CDR3 protein. The sample has more than 35,000 distinct CDR3 sequences; 6.5% to 8.5% are singletons. This record comes from a study of T cells after yellow fever vaccination. Study-level information: It was SMART-Seq v4 Ultra Low Input that prepared the fractions with low cell numbers. Study-level findings and limits: The CD4 and CD8 compartments had a small share of their clonotypes in common. Detected again after the booster were most primary-vaccination clones, at almost 97% CD4 and 70% to 90% CD8.

CDR1 is SNHLY and CDR2 is FYNNEI in the germline V gene. The CDR3 length is 16 residues. V was pared by 10 bases and J by 2 bases, with 22 bases between. This sequence originates from a man aged 25 to 40 who received the YFV17D yellow fever vaccine. The chain uses TRBV2 and TRBJ2-3; a weak D match, TRBD2 (5 bases). Here the sequenced sample was CD8+ T cells not binding an NS4B(214-222) dextramer, sorted from PBMCs, taken 45 days after the yellow fever booster vaccination. The CDR3 spells CAILEVGDRTTDTQYF. The CDR3 DNA reads as TGTGCCATACTGGAGGTGGGAGATCGGACCACAGATACGCAGTATTTT.